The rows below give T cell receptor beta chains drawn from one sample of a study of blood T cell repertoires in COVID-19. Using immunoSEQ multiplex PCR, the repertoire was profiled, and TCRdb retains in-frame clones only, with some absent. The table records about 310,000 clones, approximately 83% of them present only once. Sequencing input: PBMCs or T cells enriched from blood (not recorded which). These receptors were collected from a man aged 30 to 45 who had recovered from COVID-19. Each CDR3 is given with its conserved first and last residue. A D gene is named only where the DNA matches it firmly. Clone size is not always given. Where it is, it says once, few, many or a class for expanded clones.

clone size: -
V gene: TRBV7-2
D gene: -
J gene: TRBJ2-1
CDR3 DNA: TGTGCCAGCAGCTTAATGTCGGCAGGGCCGCTCTCCTACAATGAGCAGTTCTTC
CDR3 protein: CASSLMSAGPLSYNEQFF

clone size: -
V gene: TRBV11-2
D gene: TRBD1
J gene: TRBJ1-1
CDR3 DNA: TGTGCCAGCAGCTCGACAGGGAAAGTGGAAGCTTTCTTT
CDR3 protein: CASSSTGKVEAFF

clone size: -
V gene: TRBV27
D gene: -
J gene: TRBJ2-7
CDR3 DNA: TGTGCCACCAGGGGCGACTCCTACGAGCAGTACTTC
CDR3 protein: CATRGDSYEQYF

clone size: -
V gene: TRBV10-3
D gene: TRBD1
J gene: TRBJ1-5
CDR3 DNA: TGTGCCATCAGTGACCGACAGGGGCCGGGACGGCCCCAGCATTTT
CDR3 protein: CAISDRQGPGRPQHF

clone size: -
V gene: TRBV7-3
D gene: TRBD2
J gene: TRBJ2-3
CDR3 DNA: TGTGCCAGCAGCTTAACTCTAGCGGGGAGCACAGATACGCAGTATTTT
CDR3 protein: CASSLTLAGSTDTQYF

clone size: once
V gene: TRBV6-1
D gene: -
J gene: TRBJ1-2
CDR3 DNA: TGTGCCAGCAGTGAAGCCCCGAAGCAAAACACCTTC
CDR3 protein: CASSEAPKQNTF

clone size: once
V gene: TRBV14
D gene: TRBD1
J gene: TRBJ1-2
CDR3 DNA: TGTGCCAGCAGCCAAGAGGGACAGGGCTCCCTTAATGGCTACACCTTC
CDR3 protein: CASSQEGQGSLNGYTF

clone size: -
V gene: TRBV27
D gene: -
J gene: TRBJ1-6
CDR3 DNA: TGTGCCAGCAGTTTATGGGGGACAAGCTCCTATAATTCACCCCTCCACTTT
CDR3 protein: CASSLWGTSSYNSPLHF

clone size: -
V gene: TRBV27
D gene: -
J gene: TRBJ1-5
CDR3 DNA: TGTGCCAGCAGACGACAGCTCAATCAGCCCCAGCATTTT
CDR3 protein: CASRRQLNQPQHF

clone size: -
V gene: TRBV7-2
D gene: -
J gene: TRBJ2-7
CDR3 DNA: TGTGCCAGCAGCTTAGGACCGACACTCTACGAGCAGTACTTC
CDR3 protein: CASSLGPTLYEQYF

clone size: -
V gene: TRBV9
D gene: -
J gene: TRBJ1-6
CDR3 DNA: TGTGCCAGCAGCGTCTCGAGTTATAATTCACCCCTCCACTTT
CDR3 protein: CASSVSSYNSPLHF

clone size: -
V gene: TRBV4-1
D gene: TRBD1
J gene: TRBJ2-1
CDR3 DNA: TGCGCCAGCAGCCAGGCTGCGCGGGACAGGGACAATGAGCAGTTCTTC
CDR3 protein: CASSQAARDRDNEQFF

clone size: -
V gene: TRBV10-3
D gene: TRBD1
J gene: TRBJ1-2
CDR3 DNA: TGTGCCATCTCCGGGACAGGGGATGGCTACACCTTC
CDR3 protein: CAISGTGDGYTF

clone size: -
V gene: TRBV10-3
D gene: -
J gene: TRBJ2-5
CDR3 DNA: TGTGCCATCAGTGAGAGCGCGGAAGAGACCCAGTACTTC
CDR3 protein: CAISESAEETQYF

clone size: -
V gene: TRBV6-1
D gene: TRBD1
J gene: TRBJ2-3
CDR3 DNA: TGTGCCAGCAGTGACCCCGGGACAGGGGTTACAGATACGCAGTATTTT
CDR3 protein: CASSDPGTGVTDTQYF

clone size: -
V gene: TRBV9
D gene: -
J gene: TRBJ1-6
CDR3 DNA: TGTGCCAGCAGCGTAGCGGACTCTAATTCACCCCTCCACTTT
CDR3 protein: CASSVADSNSPLHF

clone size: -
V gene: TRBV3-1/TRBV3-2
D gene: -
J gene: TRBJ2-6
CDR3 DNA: TGTGCCAGCAGCTACAGGTCCTCTGGGGCCAACGTCCTGACTTTC
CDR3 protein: CASSYRSSGANVLTF

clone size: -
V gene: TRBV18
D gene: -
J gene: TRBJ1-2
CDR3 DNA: TGTGCCAGCTCCCCGGGACACCCGAACTATGGCTACACCTTC
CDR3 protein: CASSPGHPNYGYTF

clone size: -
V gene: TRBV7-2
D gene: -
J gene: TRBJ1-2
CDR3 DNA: TGTGCCAGCAGCTTACAGCTAGCGGCGACCGCTAACTATGGCTACACCTTC
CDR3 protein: CASSLQLAATANYGYTF

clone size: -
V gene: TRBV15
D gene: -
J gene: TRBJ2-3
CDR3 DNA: TGTGCCACCAGCCGCCAGGGCCCAGATACGCAGTATTTT
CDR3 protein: CATSRQGPDTQYF

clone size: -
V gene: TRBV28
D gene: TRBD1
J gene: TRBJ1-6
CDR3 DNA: TGTGCCAGCACCCCGACAGGGGGCAGGGCACCCCTCCACTTT
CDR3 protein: CASTPTGGRAPLHF

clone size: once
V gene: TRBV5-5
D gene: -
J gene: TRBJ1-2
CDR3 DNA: TGTGTCAGCAGCTTGGGGGTAGGGAGTTATGGCTACACCTTC
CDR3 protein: CVSSLGVGSYGYTF

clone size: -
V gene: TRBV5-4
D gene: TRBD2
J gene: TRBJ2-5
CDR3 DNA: TGTGCCAGCAGCCCAGCCGGGACTAGCGGGGTGAAGACCCAGTACTTC
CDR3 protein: CASSPAGTSGVKTQYF

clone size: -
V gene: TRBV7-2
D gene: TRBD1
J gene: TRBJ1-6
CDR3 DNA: TGTGCCAGCAGCTTAGATCGACAGGGTTGGGGTAATTCACCCCTCCACTTT
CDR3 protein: CASSLDRQGWGNSPLHF

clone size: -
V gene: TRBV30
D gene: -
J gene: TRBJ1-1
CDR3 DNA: TGTGCCTGGAGCCCGATAGTCACTGAAGCTTTCTTT
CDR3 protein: CAWSPIVTEAFF

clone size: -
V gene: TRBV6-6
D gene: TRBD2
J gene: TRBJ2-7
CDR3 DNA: TGTGCCAGCAGTTCTCCCCCGGGGGGAGGTCATGAGCAGTACTTC
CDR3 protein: CASSSPPGGGHEQYF

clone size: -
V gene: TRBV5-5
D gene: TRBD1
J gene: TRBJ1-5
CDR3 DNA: TGTGCCAGCAGCTGGACAGGGTCAAAGCCCCAGCATTTT
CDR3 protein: CASSWTGSKPQHF

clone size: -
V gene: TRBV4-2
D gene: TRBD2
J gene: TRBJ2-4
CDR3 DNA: TGTGCCAGCAGCCACACTCTAGCGGGGGGGGAAAACATTCAGTACTTC
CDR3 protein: CASSHTLAGGENIQYF

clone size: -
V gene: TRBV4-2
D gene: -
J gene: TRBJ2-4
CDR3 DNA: TGTGCCAGCAGCCAAGTTGGGCAGTTTTCCTACATTCAGTACTTC
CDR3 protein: CASSQVGQFSYIQYF

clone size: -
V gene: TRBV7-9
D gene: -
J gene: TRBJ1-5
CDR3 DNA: TGTGCCAGCAGCTTTCGCGGGAGCAATCAGCCCCAGCATTTT
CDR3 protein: CASSFRGSNQPQHF

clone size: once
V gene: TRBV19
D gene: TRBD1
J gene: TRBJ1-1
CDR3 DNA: TGTGCCAGTAGTACCAGGACAGGGGGCACGGGCACTGAAGCTTTCTTT
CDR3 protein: CASSTRTGGTGTEAFF

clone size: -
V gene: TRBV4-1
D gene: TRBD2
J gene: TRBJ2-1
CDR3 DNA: TGCGCCAGCAGCCAATTTTCGCATAAAACTAGCGGGGCGCACAATGAGCAGTTCTTC
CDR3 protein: CASSQFSHKTSGAHNEQFF

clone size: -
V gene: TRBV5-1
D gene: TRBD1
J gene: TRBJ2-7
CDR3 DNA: TGCGCCAGCAGCCCGACCTTGACAGGGGTCAACGAGCAGTACTTC
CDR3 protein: CASSPTLTGVNEQYF

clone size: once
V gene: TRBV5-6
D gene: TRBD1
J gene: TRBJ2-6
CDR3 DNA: TGTGCCAGCAGCCAACCGAGCGGACAGGGACCCTCTGGGGCCAACGTCCTGACTTTC
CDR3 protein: CASSQPSGQGPSGANVLTF

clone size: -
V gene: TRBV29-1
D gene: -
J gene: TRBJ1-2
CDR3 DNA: TGCAGCGTTTGGAGCTTAGGCGCTTATGGCTACACCTTC
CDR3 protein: CSVWSLGAYGYTF

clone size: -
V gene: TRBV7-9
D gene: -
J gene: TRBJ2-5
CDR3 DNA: TGTGCCAGCAGCCGAATAGAAAATCAAGAGACCCAGTACTTC
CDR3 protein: CASSRIENQETQYF

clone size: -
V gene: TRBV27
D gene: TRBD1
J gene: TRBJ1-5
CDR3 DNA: TGTGCCAGCAGGTTAGAGAAAACAGGGGGCGGGCCCCAGCATTTT
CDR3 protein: CASRLEKTGGGPQHF

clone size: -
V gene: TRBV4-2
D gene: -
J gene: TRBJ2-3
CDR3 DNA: TGTGCCAGCAGCCGATCAGGGGACCCCACAGATACGCAGTATTTT
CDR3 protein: CASSRSGDPTDTQYF

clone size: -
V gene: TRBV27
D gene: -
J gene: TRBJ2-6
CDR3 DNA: TGTGCCAGCAGTACGACAGCGAGCGGGCTCTCTGGGGCCAACGTCCTGACTTTC
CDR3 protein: CASSTTASGLSGANVLTF

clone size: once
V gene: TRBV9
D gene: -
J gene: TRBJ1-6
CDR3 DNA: TGTGCCAGCAGCGTAGGGGGCCGTTCACCCCTCCACTTT
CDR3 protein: CASSVGGRSPLHF

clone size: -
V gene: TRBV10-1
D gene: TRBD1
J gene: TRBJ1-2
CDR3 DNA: TGCGCCAGCAGTCCCGGGACAGCTGGTGGCTACACCTTC
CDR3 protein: CASSPGTAGGYTF

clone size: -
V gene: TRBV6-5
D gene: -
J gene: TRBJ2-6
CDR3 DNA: TGTGCCAGCAGTATACAGAGCTCTGGGGCCAACGTCCTGACTTTC
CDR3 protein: CASSIQSSGANVLTF

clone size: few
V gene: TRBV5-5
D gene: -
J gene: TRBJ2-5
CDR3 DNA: TGTGCCAGCAGCTTGGCCGGGTACGGGACCCAGTACTTC
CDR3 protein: CASSLAGYGTQYF

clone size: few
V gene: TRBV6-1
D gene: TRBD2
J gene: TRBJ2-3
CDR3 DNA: TGTGCCAGCAGTGAACCCGGACTAGCGGGAGGGACGCATACGCAGTATTTT
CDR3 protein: CASSEPGLAGGTHTQYF

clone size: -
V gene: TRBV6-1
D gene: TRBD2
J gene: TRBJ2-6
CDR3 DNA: TGTGCCAGCAGTGAAGCTAGAGTCGGGGGGTGGGTATTTATCGCTGGGGCCAACGTCCTGACTTTC
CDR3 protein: CASSEARVGGWVFIAGANVLTF

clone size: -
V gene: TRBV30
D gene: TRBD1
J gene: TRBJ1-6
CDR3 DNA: TGTGCCTGGTGTTACCGGGACAGCTATTCACCCCTCCACTTT
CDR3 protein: CAWCYRDSYSPLHF

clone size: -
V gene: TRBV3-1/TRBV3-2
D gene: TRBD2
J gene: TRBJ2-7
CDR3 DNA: TGTGCCAGCAGCGCTAGACTAGCGGCTGCCGAGCAGTACTTC
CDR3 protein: CASSARLAAAEQYF

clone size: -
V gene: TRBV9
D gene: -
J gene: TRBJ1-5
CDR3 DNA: TGTGCCAGCGGCAGGGGAGACCAGCCCCAGCATTTT
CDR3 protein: CASGRGDQPQHF

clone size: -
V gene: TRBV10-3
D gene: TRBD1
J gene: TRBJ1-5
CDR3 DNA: TGTGCCATCAGTGAGAGGGAGGACAGGGGGAGCAATCAGCCCCAGCATTTT
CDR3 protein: CAISEREDRGSNQPQHF

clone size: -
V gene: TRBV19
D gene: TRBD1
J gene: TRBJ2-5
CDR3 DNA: TGTGCCAGTAGTATAGATCAGGGGGCATTCGAGACCCAGTACTTC
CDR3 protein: CASSIDQGAFETQYF

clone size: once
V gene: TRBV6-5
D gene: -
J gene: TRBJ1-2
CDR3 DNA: TGTGCCAGCAGTTACTCTGTGGCAGGGGATGGCTACACCTTC
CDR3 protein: CASSYSVAGDGYTF

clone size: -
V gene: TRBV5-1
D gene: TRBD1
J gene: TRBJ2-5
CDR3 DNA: TGCGCCAGCAGCTTGGAAGGGGGCGTTGGGGAGACCCAGTACTTC
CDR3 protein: CASSLEGGVGETQYF

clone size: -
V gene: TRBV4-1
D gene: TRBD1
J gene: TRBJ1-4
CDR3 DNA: TGCGCCAGCAGCCAAGCCCCCGGGACAGGTGACGAAAAACTGTTTTTT
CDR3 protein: CASSQAPGTGDEKLFF

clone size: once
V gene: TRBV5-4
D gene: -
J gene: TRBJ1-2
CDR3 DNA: TGTGCCAGCAGCGTGCCGGGAGCCAATAACTATGGCTACACCTTC
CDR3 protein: CASSVPGANNYGYTF

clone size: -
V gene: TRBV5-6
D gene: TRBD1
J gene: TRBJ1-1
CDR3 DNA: TGTGCCAGCAGCTCCCGAGACAGGGTGTACGCTTTCTTT
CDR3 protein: CASSSRDRVYAFF

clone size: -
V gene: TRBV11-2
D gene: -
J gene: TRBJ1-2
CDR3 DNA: TGTGCCAGCAGCCTAAGGGGGAACTTACACTATGGCTACACCTTC
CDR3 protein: CASSLRGNLHYGYTF

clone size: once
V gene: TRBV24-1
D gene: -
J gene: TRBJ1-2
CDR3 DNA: TGTGCCACCCTGGGGCAATCTCGCGCCGGCTATGGCTACACCTTC
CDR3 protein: CATLGQSRAGYGYTF

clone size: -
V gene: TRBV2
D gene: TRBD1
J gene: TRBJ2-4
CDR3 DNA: TGTGCCAGCAGCAGGACAGGGGCCCGGGCAAACATTCAGTACTTC
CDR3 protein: CASSRTGARANIQYF

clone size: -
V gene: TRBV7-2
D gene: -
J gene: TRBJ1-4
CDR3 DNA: TGTGCCAGCAGCCCCGACCCGCGGGTTAGTGAAAAACTGTTTTTT
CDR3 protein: CASSPDPRVSEKLFF

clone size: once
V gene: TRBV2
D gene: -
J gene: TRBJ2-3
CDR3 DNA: TGTGCCAGCGCAGGGGCGCGGGATACGCAGTATTTT
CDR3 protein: CASAGARDTQYF